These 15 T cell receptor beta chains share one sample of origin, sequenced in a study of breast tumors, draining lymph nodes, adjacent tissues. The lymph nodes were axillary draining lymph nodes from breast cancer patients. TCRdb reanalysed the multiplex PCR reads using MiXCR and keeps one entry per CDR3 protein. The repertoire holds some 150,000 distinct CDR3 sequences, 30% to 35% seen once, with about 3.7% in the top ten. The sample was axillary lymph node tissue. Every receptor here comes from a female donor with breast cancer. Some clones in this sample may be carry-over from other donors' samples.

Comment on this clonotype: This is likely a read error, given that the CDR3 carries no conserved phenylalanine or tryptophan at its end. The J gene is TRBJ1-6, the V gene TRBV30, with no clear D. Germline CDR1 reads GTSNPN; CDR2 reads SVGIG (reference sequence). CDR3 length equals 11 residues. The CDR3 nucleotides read TGCGCCTGGAGTGCGAATTCACCCCTCCACCTT. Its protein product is CAWSANSPLHL.

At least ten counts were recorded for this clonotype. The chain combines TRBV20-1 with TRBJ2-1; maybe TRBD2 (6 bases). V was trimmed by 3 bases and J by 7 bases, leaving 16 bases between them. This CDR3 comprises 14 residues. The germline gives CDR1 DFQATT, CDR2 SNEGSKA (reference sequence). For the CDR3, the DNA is TGCAGTGCTAGGGCTAGCGTTCTGTGGAATGAGCAGTTCTTC. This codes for CSARASVLWNEQFF.

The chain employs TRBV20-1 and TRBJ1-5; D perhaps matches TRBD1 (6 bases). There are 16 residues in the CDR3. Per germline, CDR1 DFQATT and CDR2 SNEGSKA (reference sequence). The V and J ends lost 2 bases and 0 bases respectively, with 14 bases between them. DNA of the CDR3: TGCAGTGCTAGAAAAAGGGGGTTATTTAGCAATCAGCCCCAGCATTTT. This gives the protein CSARKRGLFSNQPQHF.

This chain's CDR3 is CASSDTQGATEAFF. In DNA form, the CDR3 reads TGTGCCAGCAGCGACACACAGGGGGCCACTGAAGCTTTCTTT. The chain has TRBV9 and TRBJ1-1; TRBD1 matches 9 bases. Trimming cost V 3 bases and J 4 bases; bases outside gene matches: 4. In germline, CDR1 is SGDLS, CDR2 YYNGEE. This CDR3 is 14 amino acids long.

In DNA form, the CDR3 reads TGTGCCAGCAGCCAAAGGGACAGCTCCTATAATTCACCCCTCCACTTT. Protein: CASSQRDSSYNSPLHF. V is TRBV7-9 and J is TRBJ1-6; 7 bases line up with TRBD1. The length of the CDR3 is 16 residues. Germline V CDR1 and CDR2: SEHNR, FQNEAQ (reference sequence). V lost 5 bases, J lost 0 bases, and 4 bases stayed unmatched.

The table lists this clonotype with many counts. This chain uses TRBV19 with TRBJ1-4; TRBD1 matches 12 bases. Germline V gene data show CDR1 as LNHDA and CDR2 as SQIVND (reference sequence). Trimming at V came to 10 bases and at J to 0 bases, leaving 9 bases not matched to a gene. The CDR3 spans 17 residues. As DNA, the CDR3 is TGTGCCATTGCCGGGACAGGGGGCTATGCAACTAATGAAAAACTGTTTTTT. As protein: CAIAGTGGYATNEKLFF.

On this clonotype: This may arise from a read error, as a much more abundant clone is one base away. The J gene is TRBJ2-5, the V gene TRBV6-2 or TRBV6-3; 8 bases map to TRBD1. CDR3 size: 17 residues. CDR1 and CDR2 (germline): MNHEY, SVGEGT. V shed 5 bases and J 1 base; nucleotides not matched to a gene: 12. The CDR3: CASSGQGRSYGQETQYF. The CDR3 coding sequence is TGTGCCAGCAGTGGACAGGGAAGGTCTTACGGCCAAGAGACCCAGTACTTC.

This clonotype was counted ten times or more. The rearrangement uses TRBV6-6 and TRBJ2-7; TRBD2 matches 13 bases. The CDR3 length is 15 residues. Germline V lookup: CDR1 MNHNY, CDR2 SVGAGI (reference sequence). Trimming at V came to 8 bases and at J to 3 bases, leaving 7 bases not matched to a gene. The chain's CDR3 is CASGTGLAGVYEQYF. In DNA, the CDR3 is TGTGCCAGCGGAACCGGACTAGCGGGAGTCTACGAGCAGTACTTC.

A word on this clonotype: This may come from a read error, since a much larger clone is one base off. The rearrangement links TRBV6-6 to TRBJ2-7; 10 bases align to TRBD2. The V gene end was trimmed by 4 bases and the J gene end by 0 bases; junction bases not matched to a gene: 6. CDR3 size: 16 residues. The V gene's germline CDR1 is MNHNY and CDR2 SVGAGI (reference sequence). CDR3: CASSWRTSGTSYEQYF. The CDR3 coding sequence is TGTGCCAGCAGTTGGCGGACTAGCGGCACCTCCTACGAGCAGTACTTC.

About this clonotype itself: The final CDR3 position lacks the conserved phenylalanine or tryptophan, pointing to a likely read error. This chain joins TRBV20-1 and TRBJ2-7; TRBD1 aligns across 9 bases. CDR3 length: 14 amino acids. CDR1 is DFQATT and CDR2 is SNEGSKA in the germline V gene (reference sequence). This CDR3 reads CGARDGDRAYEQYS. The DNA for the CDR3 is TGCGGTGCTAGAGATGGGGACAGGGCCTACGAGCAGTACTCC.

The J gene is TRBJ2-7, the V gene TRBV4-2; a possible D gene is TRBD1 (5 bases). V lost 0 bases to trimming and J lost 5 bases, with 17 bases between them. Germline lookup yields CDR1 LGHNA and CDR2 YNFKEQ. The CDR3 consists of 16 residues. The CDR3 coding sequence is TGTGCCAGCAGCCAAGATCTCAGGGCGGTAGCTCACGAGCAGTACTTC. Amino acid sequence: CASSQDLRAVAHEQYF.

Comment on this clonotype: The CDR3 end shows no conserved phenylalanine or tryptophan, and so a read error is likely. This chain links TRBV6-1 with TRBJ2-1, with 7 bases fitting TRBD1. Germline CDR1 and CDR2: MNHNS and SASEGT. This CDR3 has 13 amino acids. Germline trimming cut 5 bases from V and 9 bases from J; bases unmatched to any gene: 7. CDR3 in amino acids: CASSTDRVGEQFL. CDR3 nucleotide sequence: TGTGCCAGCAGTACCGACAGGGTTGGTGAGCAGTTCCTC.

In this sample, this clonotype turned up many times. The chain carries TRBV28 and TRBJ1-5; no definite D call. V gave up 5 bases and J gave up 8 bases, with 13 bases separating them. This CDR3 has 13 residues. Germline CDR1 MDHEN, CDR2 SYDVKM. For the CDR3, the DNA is TGTGCCAGCAGTCCAGTAGAGCCTGAGCCCCAGCATTTT. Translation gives CASSPVEPEPQHF. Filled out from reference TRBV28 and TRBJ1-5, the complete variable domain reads DVKVTQSSRYLVKRTGEKVFLECVQDMDHENMFWYRQDPGLGLRLIYFSYDVKMKEKGDIPEGYSVSREKKERFSLILESASTNQTSMYLCASSPVEPEPQHFGDGTRLSIL.

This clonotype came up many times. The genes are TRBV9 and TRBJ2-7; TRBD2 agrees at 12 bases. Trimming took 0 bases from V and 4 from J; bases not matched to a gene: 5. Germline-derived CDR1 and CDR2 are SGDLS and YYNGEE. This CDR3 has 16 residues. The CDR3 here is CASSVGLAGGPYEQYF. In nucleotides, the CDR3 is TGTGCCAGCAGCGTAGGTCTAGCGGGAGGGCCGTACGAGCAGTACTTC.

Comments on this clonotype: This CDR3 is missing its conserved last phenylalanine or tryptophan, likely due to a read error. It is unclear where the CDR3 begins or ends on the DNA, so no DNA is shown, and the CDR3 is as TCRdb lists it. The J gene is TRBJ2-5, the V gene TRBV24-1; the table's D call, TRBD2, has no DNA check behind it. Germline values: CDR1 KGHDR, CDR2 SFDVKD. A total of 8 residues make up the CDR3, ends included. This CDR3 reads CATQGLAG.